This TCR beta chain was sequenced for a study of blood T cell repertoires in COVID-19. Study at large: The United States, Italy and Spain provided the acute and convalescent COVID-19 samples. In each case, the material was cDNA or gDNA derived from T cells, B-cell-depleted T cells, or PBMCs.

Source study methods: Amplification from reference gene primers served as the basis for estimated nucleated cell counts. Some clones are missing from TCRdb's copy, which holds only in-frame ones; the method was immunoSEQ multiplex PCR. V and J calls and clone size are given by that table; D and trimming were obtained from the DNA. The profile covers roughly 11,000 clones, with approximately 79% appearing a single time and 21% taken by the ten largest. CDR3 length: 12 amino acids. CDR1 and CDR2 from the germline V gene are SGHRS and YFSETQ. V was cut by 4 bases and J by 3 bases, with 8 bases left in between.

Sequenced sample: peripheral blood. The sequence was collected from a human donor in a cohort sampled during active COVID-19. V gene TRBV5-1 combines with J gene TRBJ2-7; the D gene is possibly TRBD1 (5 bases). CDR3 sequence reads: CASSGQGYEQYF. CDR3 DNA sequence: TGCGCCAGCAGCGGGCAGGGCTACGAGCAGTACTTC.